These 6 T cell receptor beta chains originate from one sample sequenced in a study of OX40 agonist ivuxolimab in advanced cancers. Sequencing was performed with immunoSEQ multiplex PCR; in TCRdb, only in-frame clones are kept and a portion is missing. Of approximately 80,000 clones listed, 75% to 85% are singletons. The sequenced sample was CD4+ or CD8+ T cells sorted from blood, obtained in a trial of the OX40 agonist ivuxolimab. These TCRs come from an adult with an advanced solid tumor such as melanoma, head and neck, liver or kidney cancer.

V gene TRBV6-5 combines with J gene TRBJ1-4; the D is unclear. The V gene's germline CDR1 is MNHEY and CDR2 SVGAGI. V shed 6 bases and J shed 8 bases, with 16 bases lying between them. The CDR3 is 14 amino acids. CDR3 nucleotide sequence: TGTGCCAGCAGCTCAAACGCCTACGCCGAAAAACTGTTTTTT. The encoded protein is CASSSNAYAEKLFF.

The table lists this clone with a count of one. This chain connects TRBV5-4 to TRBJ2-4; maybe TRBD1 (5 bases). The CDR3 is 14 amino acids. Per germline, CDR1 SGHNT and CDR2 YYREEE (reference sequence). V was trimmed by 4 bases and J by 1 base, leaving 9 bases between them. This CDR3 reads CASSLQGAKNIQYF. In DNA, the CDR3 is TGTGCCAGCAGCCTTCAGGGCGCCAAAAACATTCAGTACTTC.

The CDR3 sequence: CASSGVLAGGYTGELFF. CDR3 DNA sequence: TGTGCCAGCAGCGGTGTTCTAGCGGGGGGTTACACCGGGGAGCTGTTTTTT. V gene TRBV5-5 combines with J gene TRBJ2-2; 11 bases agree with TRBD2. V shed 4 bases, J shed 3 bases, and the junction held 8 bases outside the gene matches. Germline CDR1 is SGHKS and CDR2 is YYEKEE (reference sequence). CDR3 length: 17 residues.

This clone occurred once. Other DNA sequences in this specimen translate into the identical CDR3. CDR3 residues: CASRRTLESPLHF. For the CDR3, the DNA is TGTGCCAGTAGGAGGACATTGGAGTCGCCCCTCCACTTT. The chain has TRBV19 and TRBJ1-6, with D perhaps TRBD1 (5 bases). The CDR3 is made up of 13 amino acids. With 6 bases removed from V and 13 bases from J, the gap between germline ends came to 16 bases. The germline CDR1 and CDR2 sequences are LNHDA and SQIVND (reference sequence).

The chain couples TRBV7-2 to TRBJ2-5; possibly TRBD1 for D (5 bases). The DNA end favors TRBJ2-7, so the J call may be wrong. The germline CDR1 and CDR2 sequences are SGHTA and FQGNSA. This CDR3 spans 14 amino acids. The CDR3 reads CASSKGAVSYEQYF. In DNA form, the CDR3 reads TGTGCCAGCAGCAAAGGGGCAGTCTCCTACGAGCAGTACTTC.

The chain joins TRBV5-1 to TRBJ1-1; 10 bases agree with TRBD1. The CDR3 has 14 amino acids. J was trimmed by 5 bases and V by 3 bases; bases with no gene match: 4. Germline CDR1 reads SGHRS; CDR2 reads YFSETQ. CDR3 DNA: TGCGCCAGCAGCTACCGGGACAGGGGTACTGAAGCTTTCTTT. Translating it yields CASSYRDRGTEAFF.